The 18 T cell receptor beta chains given below trace back to one sample, sequenced in a study of blood T cells in healthy people across ages. Sample-barcoded 5' priming and a J-beta primer mix drove a second PCR of roughly 6 to 12 cycles. TCRdb used MiXCR to reprocess the 5' RACE reads, holding one entry per CDR3 protein. The data hold about 640,000 distinct CDR3 sequences, with about 53% observed a single time. Sequencing input: blood. The receptors derive from a man aged 55 to 70 in good health.

This clonotype was picked up many times. This chain uses TRBV9 with TRBJ1-2; perhaps TRBD1 as D (5 bases). This CDR3 has 14 residues. Germline lookup yields CDR1 SGDLS and CDR2 YYNGEE. V lost 4 bases to trimming and J lost 10 bases, with 20 bases between them. This CDR3 is CASSRSDTSGAYTF. The CDR3 DNA sequence: TGTGCCAGCAGCAGATCGGACACGTCAGGAGCCTACACCTTC.

The gene calls are TRBV2 and TRBJ2-5; the D gene is possibly TRBD1 (5 bases). The germline gives CDR1 SNHLY, CDR2 FYNNEI. The V end was cut by 3 bases, the J end by 0 bases, with 8 bases between. The CDR3 is 14 amino acids. CDR3: CASSDRTHQETQYF. Here the CDR3 DNA reads TGTGCCAGCAGTGACCGGACACACCAAGAGACCCAGTACTTC.

The rearrangement joins TRBV27 to TRBJ2-4; 7 bases are shared with TRBD1. The end of the DNA is better explained by TRBJ2-7, so the J call may be wrong. Germline V gene data show CDR1 as MNHEY and CDR2 as SMNVEV (reference sequence). The length of the CDR3 is 14 residues. The CDR3 here is CASSLSTQGYEQYF. In DNA form, the CDR3 reads TGTGCCAGCAGTTTATCGACACAGGGGTACGAGCAGTACTTC.

The chain carries TRBV25-1 and TRBJ1-2; TRBD1 aligns across 9 bases. The CDR3 consists of 17 residues. V was clipped by 5 bases and J by 4 bases; unmatched bases: 14. The V gene's germline CDR1 is MGHDK and CDR2 SYGVNS. CDR3: CASSSYGGTGPFYGYTF. CDR3 coding DNA: TGTGCCAGCAGTTCCTACGGTGGGACAGGGCCCTTCTATGGCTACACCTTC.

The J gene is TRBJ2-1, the V gene TRBV27; 7 nucleotides agree with TRBD1. Germline V lookup: CDR1 MNHEY, CDR2 SMNVEV (reference sequence). The J segment lost 10 bases and the V segment lost 7 bases, leaving 10 bases of the junction unmatched. The CDR3 has 13 amino acids. The CDR3 protein is CASTNNRGREQFF. CDR3 DNA: TGTGCCAGCACAAACAACAGGGGAAGGGAGCAGTTCTTC.

This clonotype was picked up many times. The J gene is TRBJ2-1, the V gene TRBV29-1, with a tentative D call TRBD2 (5 bases). CDR1 and CDR2 (germline): SQVTM, ANQGSEA. This CDR3 has 12 amino acids. V lost 8 bases to trimming and J lost 1 base, with 9 bases between them. This CDR3 reads CSLGESYNEQFF. CDR3 sequence (DNA): TGCAGCCTGGGAGAATCCTACAATGAGCAGTTCTTC.

CDR3: CASSLGAGRGPEAFF. DNA of the CDR3: TGTGCCAGCAGTTTGGGGGCAGGGAGGGGCCCTGAAGCTTTCTTT. This chain links TRBV27 with TRBJ1-1, with D perhaps TRBD1 (6 bases). Germline CDR1 and CDR2: MNHEY and SMNVEV (reference sequence). The CDR3 consists of 15 residues. Trimming left V 3 bases short and J 6 bases short, with 17 bases between.

The genes are TRBV4-1 and TRBJ2-4; TRBD1 aligns across 11 bases. V lost 5 bases and J lost 10; bases outside the gene matches: 13. The CDR3 totals 16 residues. Germline CDR1 MGHRA, CDR2 YSYEKL. The CDR3 here is CASSVGQGALVEIQYF. CDR3 coding DNA: TGCGCCAGCAGCGTAGGACAGGGGGCCCTTGTTGAAATTCAGTACTTC.

The chain employs TRBV6-2 or TRBV6-3 and TRBJ2-4; D ambiguous. Germline V gene sequence: CDR1 MNHEY, CDR2 SVGEGT. The CDR3 sequence is 17 residues long. Between the trimmed V and J ends, which lost 1 base and 0 bases, there was a span of 13 bases. CDR3 in amino acids: CASSYFGRLLAKNIQYF. The CDR3 bases are TGTGCCAGCAGTTACTTTGGACGCCTGCTAGCCAAAAACATTCAGTACTTC.

This clonotype has a handful of counts. This sequence joins TRBV7-9 and TRBJ2-5; D assignment may be TRBD1 or TRBD2 (5 bases each). The germline V gene has CDR1 SEHNR and CDR2 FQNEAQ (reference sequence). The V gene lost 8 bases and the J gene lost 5 bases, with 9 bases spanning the gap. The CDR3 runs 11 residues. CDR3 amino acids: CASGTFETQYF. CDR3 nucleotides: TGTGCCAGCGGGACCTTTGAGACCCAGTACTTC.

The V call is TRBV20-1, the J call TRBJ2-3; 9 positions agree with TRBD2. V was clipped by 6 bases and J by 7 bases; unmatched bases: 8. CDR3 length: 13 amino acids. Germline CDR1 is DFQATT and CDR2 is SNEGSKA (reference sequence). The CDR3 DNA sequence: TGCAGTGCCAGACTAGCGGCTGCAAATACGCAGTATTTT. It yields the protein CSARLAAANTQYF.

A few counts support this clonotype. The chain links TRBV7-2 to TRBJ2-5; possibly TRBD2 for D (7 bases). CDR3 size: 15 residues. The V end was cut by 1 base, the J end by 5 bases, with 14 bases between. Germline assignment: CDR1 SGHTA and CDR2 FQGNSA. CDR3 residues: CASSLVTGREETQYF. In DNA, the CDR3 is TGTGCCAGCAGCTTAGTAACAGGGAGGGAGGAGACCCAGTACTTC. The full variable domain, completed using reference TRBV7-2 and TRBJ2-5, is GAGVSQSPSNKVTEKGKDVELRCDPISGHTALYWYRQSLGQGLEFLIYFQGNSAPDKSGLPSDRFSAERTGGSVSTLTIQRTQQEDSAVYLCASSLVTGREETQYFGPGTRLLVL.

This clonotype was detected only a few times. V usage is TRBV5-6 and J usage is TRBJ2-5; TRBD1 matches at 11 bases. CDR3 length equals 14 residues. The V and J ends lost 4 bases and 5 bases, in that order; junction bases with no gene match: 4. Germline CDR1 and CDR2: SGHDT and YYEEEE. CDR3 in amino acids: CASSGGQGAETQYF. The DNA for the CDR3 is TGTGCCAGCAGCGGTGGACAGGGGGCTGAGACCCAGTACTTC.

J is TRBJ1-6 and V is TRBV20-1, with D perhaps TRBD1 (5 bases). The V end was cut by 2 bases, the J end by 5 bases, with 13 bases between. This CDR3 has 15 amino acids. Germline loops: CDR1 DFQATT, CDR2 SNEGSKA (reference sequence). CDR3 sequence reads: CSARIPGRNNSPLHF. The CDR3 DNA follows: TGCAGTGCTAGAATCCCGGGACGGAATAATTCACCCCTCCACTTT.

The CDR3 DNA reads as TGTGCCAGCGGTAGAGACTCGAACAATGAGCAGTTCTTC. The encoded protein is CASGRDSNNEQFF. The gene calls are TRBV7-8 and TRBJ2-1; D unresolved. This CDR3 is built from 13 residues. Germline values: CDR1 SGHVS, CDR2 FQNEAQ. Trimming took 8 bases from V and 5 from J, leaving 13 bases between them.

On this clonotype: A much larger clonotype is one base distant, so this may be a read error. This chain joins TRBV20-1 and TRBJ1-5, with 8 bases lining up with TRBD1. V trimming: 3 bases; J trimming: 13 bases; junction bases outside the gene matches: 20. Germline lookup yields CDR1 DFQATT and CDR2 SNEGSKA (reference sequence). The CDR3 is 16 residues long. The CDR3 coding sequence is TGCAGTGCTAGGACTACATACGGGACAGGCATTATATCGCAGCATTTT. Amino acid sequence: CSARTTYGTGIISQHF.

Comments on this clonotype: A read error is possible here, since a much larger clone lies one base away. CDR3 loop: CASNPGTAYNEQFF. CDR3 coding DNA: TGTGCCAGCAATCCCGGGACAGCCTACAATGAGCAGTTCTTC. V is TRBV25-1 and J is TRBJ2-1, with 7 bases matching TRBD1. The germline CDR1 and CDR2 sequences are MGHDK and SYGVNS. V lost 7 bases and J lost 2; bases outside the gene matches: 5. The CDR3 totals 14 residues. The complete variable domain, with remaining parts taken from reference TRBV25-1 and TRBJ2-1, reads EADIYQTPRYLVIGTGKKITLECSQTMGHDKMYWYQQDPGMELHLIHYSYGVNSTEKGDLSSESTVSRIRTEHFPLTLESARPSHTSQYLCASNPGTAYNEQFFGPGTRLTVL.

A few counts support this clonotype. This sequence joins TRBV29-1 and TRBJ1-2; the D gene is possibly TRBD1 (5 bases). Germline CDR1 is SQVTM and CDR2 is ANQGSEA. Trimming left V 7 bases short and J 1 base short, with 7 bases between. CDR3 length: 11 residues. The CDR3: CSAGLNYGYTF. The DNA for the CDR3 is TGCAGCGCGGGACTTAACTATGGCTACACCTTC.